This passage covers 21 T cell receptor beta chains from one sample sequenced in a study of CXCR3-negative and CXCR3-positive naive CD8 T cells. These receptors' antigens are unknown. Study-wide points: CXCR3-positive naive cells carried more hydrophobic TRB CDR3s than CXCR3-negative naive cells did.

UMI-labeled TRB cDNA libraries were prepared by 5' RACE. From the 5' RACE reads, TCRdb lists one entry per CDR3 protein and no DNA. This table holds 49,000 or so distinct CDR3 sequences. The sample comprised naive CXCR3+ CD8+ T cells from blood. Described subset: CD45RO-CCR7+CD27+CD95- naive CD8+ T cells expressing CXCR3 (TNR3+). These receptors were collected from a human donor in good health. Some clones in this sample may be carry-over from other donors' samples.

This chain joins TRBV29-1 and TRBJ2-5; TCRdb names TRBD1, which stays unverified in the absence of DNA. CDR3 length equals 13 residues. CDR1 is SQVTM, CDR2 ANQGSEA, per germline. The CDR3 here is CSGIQGAGETQYF.

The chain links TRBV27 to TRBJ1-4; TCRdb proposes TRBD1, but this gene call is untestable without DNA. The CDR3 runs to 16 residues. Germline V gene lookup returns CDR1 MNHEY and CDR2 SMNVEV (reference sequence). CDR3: CASSPGQGRTNEKLFF.

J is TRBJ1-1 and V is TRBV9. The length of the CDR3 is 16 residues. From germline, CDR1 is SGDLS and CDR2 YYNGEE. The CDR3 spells CASSPMGRVIWAEAFF. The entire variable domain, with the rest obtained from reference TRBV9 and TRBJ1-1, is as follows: DSGVTQTPKHLITATGQRVTLRCSPRSGDLSVYWYQQSLDQGLQFLIQYYNGEERAKGNILERFSAQQFPDLHSELNLSSLELGDSALYFCASSPMGRVIWAEAFFGQGTRLTVV.

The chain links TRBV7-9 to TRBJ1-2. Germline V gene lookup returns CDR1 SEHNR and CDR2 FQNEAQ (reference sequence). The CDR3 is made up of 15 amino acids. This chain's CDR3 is CASSLGLGAHYGYTF. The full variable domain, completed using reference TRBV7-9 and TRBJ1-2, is DTGVSQNPRHKITKRGQNVTFRCDPISEHNRLYWYRQTLGQGPEFLTYFQNEAQLEKSRLLSDRFSAERPKGSFSTLEIQRTEQGDSAMYLCASSLGLGAHYGYTFGSGTRLTVV.

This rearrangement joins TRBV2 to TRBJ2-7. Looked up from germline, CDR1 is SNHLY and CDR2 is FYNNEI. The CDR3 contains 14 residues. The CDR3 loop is CASSDIGNSYEQYF.

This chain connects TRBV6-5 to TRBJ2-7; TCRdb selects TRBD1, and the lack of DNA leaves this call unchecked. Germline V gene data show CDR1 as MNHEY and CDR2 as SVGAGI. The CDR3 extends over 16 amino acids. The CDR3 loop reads CASSYSPAAPDYEQYF.

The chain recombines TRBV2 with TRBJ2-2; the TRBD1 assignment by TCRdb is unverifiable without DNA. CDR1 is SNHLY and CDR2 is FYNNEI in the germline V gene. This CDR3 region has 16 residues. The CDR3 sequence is CAILPGQGMNTGELFF.

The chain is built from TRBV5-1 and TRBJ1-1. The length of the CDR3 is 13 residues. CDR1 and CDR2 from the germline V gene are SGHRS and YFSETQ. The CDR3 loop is CASSADVNTEAFF.

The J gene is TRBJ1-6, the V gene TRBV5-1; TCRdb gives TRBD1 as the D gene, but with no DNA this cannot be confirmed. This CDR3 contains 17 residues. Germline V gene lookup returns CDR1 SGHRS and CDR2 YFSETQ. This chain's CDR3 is CASSWTGQLTYNSPLHF.

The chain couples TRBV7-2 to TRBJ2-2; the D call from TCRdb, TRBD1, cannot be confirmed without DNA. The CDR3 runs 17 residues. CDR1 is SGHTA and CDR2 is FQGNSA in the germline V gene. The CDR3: CASSKLHRQGVGGELFF.

CDR3: CASSHWPGPPDTQYF. V gene TRBV23-1 combines with J gene TRBJ2-3; TCRdb's D gene call, TRBD2, goes unchecked for lack of DNA. TRBV23-1 is filed as an ORF, its function uncertain. This CDR3 region has 15 residues.

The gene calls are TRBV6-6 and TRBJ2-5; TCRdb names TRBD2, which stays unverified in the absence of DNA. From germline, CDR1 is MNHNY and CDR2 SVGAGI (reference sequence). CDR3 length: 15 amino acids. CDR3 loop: CASSYFQSTTETQYF.

The CDR3 spells CASSPGTATEAFF. The V gene is TRBV2, the J gene TRBJ1-1; absent DNA, TCRdb's TRBD1 call cannot be checked. The germline V gene encodes CDR1 SNHLY and CDR2 FYNNEI. This CDR3 spans 13 amino acids.

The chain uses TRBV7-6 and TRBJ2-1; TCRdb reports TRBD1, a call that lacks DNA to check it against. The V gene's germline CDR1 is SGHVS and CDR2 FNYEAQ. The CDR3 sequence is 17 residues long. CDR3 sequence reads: CASSHKGTGGAWNEQFF.

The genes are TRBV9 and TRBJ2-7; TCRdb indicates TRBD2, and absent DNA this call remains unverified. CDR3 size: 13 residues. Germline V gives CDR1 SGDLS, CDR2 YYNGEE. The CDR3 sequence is CASSPQTSGEQYF.

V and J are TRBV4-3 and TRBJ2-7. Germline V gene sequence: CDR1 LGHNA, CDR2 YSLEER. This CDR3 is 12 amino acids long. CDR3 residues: CASSQAGYEQYF.

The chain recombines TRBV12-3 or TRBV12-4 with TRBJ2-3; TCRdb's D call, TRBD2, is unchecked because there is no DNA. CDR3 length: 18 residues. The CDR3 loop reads CASRPRASGGVTTDTQYF.

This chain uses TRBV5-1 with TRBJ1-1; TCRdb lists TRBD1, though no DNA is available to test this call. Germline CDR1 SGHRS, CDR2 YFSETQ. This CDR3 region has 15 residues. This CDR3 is CASSLPGGSVAEAFF.

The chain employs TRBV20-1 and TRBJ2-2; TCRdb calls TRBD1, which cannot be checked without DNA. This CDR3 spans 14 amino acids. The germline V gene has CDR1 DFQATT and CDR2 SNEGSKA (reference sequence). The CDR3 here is CSAYGQGATGELFF.

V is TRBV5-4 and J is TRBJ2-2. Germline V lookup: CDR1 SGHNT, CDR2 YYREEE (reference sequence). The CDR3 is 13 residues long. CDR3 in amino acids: CASSFGNTGELFF.

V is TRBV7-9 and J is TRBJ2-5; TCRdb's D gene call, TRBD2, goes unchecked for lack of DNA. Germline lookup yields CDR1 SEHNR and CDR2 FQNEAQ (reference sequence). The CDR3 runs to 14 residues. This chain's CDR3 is CASTPRLVQETQYF.